The subject of this entry is one T cell receptor (beta chain). The target antigen is unknown. The data are from a study of human CD8 memory T cell subsets. Notes on the study in general: According to Chao1 estimates, stem-like memory T cells seemed more diverse than precursor exhausted T cells were. When compared with each other, stem-like memory and precursor exhausted T cell repertoires showed minimal overlap. This study sequenced only the T cell receptor beta chains and no others.

TPEX cells were CCR7+ PD-1+ TIGIT+ early memory CD8+ T cells with exhausted-like traits. Extraction drew RNA from duplicate vials of around 140,000 sorted CD8+ T cells for each subset. Preparation of the TCR beta libraries relied on UMI-labeled 5' RACE. TCRdb re-called the 5' RACE reads and catalogs CDR3 proteins one per entry, DNA excluded. Its table lists about 9,000 distinct CDR3 sequences. This CDR3 spans 15 amino acids. Germline CDR1 and CDR2: DFQATT and SNEGSKA (reference sequence). This TCR was recovered from a human donor in good health. Source material: CD8+ T cells from PBMCs. V is TRBV20-1 and J is TRBJ2-5; there is no DNA to check the TCRdb D call of TRBD1. CDR3 amino acids: CSASPRDAHQETQYF.